This TCR beta chain was observed in a study of T cells in localized non-small cell lung cancer (dated by TCRdb to the early 2020s). About the investigation overall: The study examined T cell repertoires in a few hundred patients with early-stage NSCLC and compared tumors with uninvolved tumor-adjacent lungs. The cohort comprised 236 treatment-naïve NSCLC patients with resected, localized lung tumors. The mean age of the NSCLC patients was under 70 years, with 130 or so men and about a hundred women. What the study reported, not specific to this receptor: Because multi-region tumor sequencing was not performed, intratumor heterogeneity could not be ruled out. A median of approximately 55 of the top 100 tumor clones were detected in paired uninvolved adjacent lung, and 28 of these tumor clones were also found among the top 100 clones of the paired uninvolved adjacent lung. The highest T cell clonality was observed in uninvolved tumor-adjacent lung, where clonality exceeded that of tumor, suggesting that antigenic responses were more focused in uninvolved tumor-adjacent lung. Higher T cell density in blood was associated with longer overall survival, whereas higher clonality in adjacent lung was associated with shorter survival. Because the study design was exploratory, TCR variables were selected using unadjusted p-values without false-discovery rate correction.

From cysteine to phenylalanine, the CDR3 is 12 amino acids long. The sequence is cut down to CDR3 DNA, 36 bases in frame from base 1. CDR1 and CDR2 are drawn from the germline V gene: SQVTM, ANQGSEA. V is reduced by 3 bases and J by 5 bases, leaving a spacing of 7 bases between them. The immunoSEQ Assay was used to sequence TCR beta CDR3 regions from DNA. The source study handled its data this way. To compute T cell density, TCR beta template counts were normalized to usable DNA, which was estimated by amplifying housekeeping genes. Using the preseqR package, richness was estimated by extrapolating to 120,000 templates for tissue samples and 400,000 templates for PBMC samples. Clonality was defined as one minus Pielou's evenness. To identify tissue-enriched TCRs, differential abundance testing was run on productive amino-acid clonotypes with a minimum total count of 5 and an alpha of 0.1. Repertoire overlap between compartments was quantified with the Jaccard Index and Morisita Overlap Index. GLIPH clustered TCR beta CDR3s with public tetramer-defined viral CDR3s; viral motifs required at least three viral sequences plus V-gene enrichment. This is the immuneACCESS table as TCRdb keeps it, with only in-frame sequences that have V and J called. A part of the clones is gone; compared with another copy, unresolved V genes explain less than half, and the rest is unexplained. For V, J and clone size, that table is used; D and trimming come from the DNA. Present in this sample are 17,000 or so clones, 80% to 90% of which were seen just once. Roughly 34% of the sample is taken by the ten largest.

A remark on this clone: Its antigen is currently not known. No base quality information exists; no much larger clone differs at one position.

At diagnosis, peripheral blood, uninvolved tumor-adjacent lung and tumor were collected and were preserved as a mix of fresh-frozen and FFPE material. Blood samples were analyzed as peripheral blood mononuclear cells for TCR repertoire profiling. The sample in question was peripheral blood, obtained before any cancer treatment. The V and J genes are TRBV29-1 and TRBJ2-2; a tentative D match to TRBD2 spans 6 bases. This clonotype was obtained from a male donor at least 60 years old with stage III lung adenocarcinoma. The CDR3 region has the sequence CSVDGGTGELFF. The DNA is TGCAGCGTTGATGGGGGGACCGGGGAGCTGTTTTTT.